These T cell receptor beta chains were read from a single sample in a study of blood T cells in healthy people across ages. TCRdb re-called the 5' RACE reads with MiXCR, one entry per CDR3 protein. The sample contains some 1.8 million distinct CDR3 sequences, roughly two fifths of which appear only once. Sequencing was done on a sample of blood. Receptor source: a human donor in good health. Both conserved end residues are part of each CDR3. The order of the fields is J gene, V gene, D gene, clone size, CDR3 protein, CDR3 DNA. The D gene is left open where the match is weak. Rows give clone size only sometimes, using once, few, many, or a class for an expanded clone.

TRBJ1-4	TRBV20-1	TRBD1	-	CSARRQGIDEKLFF	TGCAGTGCCAGAAGACAGGGGATTGATGAAAAACTGTTTTTT
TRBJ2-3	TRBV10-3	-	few	CAIIRDGTDTQYF	TGTGCCATCATAAGGGATGGCACAGATACGCAGTATTTT
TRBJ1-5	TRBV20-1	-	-	CSAGEGSYSNQPQHF	TGCAGTGCTGGGGAGGGTTCCTATAGCAATCAGCCCCAGCATTTT
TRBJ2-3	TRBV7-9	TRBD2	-	CASSLGIGGGKDTQYF	TGTGCCAGCAGCTTAGGGATCGGCGGGGGGAAGGATACGCAGTATTTT
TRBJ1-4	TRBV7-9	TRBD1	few	CASSPDRVPNNEKLFF	TGTGCCAGCAGTCCGGACAGGGTACCTAATAATGAAAAACTGTTTTTT
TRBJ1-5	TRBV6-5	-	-	CASRPTTGYSNQPQHF	TGTGCCAGCAGACCAACGACAGGCTATAGCAATCAGCCCCAGCATTTT
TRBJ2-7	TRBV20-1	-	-	CSAKNIEQYF	TGCAGTGCTAAGAATATCGAGCAGTACTTC
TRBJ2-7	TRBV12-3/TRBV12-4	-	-	CASSSTVEDYEQYF	TGTGCCAGCAGTTCGACCGTGGAGGACTACGAGCAGTACTTC
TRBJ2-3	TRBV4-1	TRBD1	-	CASSPYTGGTLDTQYF	TGCGCCAGCAGCCCCTACACAGGGGGGACCCTGGATACGCAGTATTTT
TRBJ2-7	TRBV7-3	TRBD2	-	CASSLSASGEAWTTYEQYF	TGTGCCAGCAGCTTATCGGCTAGCGGGGAGGCCTGGACGACCTACGAGCAGTACTTC
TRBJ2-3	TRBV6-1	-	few	CASSEGEGGADTQYF	TGTGCCAGCAGTGAAGGGGAGGGGGGGGCAGATACGCAGTATTTT
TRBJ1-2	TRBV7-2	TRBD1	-	CASSLEGGGQYGYTF	TGTGCCAGCAGCTTAGAAGGAGGGGGCCAGTATGGCTACACCTTC
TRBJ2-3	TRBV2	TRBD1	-	CASTLDREYTDTQYF	TGTGCCAGCACCCTAGACAGGGAATACACAGATACGCAGTATTTT
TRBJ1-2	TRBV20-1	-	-	CSARVGGTPLTYGYTF	TGCAGTGCTAGAGTGGGCGGGACTCCGTTGACCTATGGCTACACCTTC
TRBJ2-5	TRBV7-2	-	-	CASGRGEETQYF	TGTGCCAGCGGACGGGGTGAAGAGACCCAGTACTTC
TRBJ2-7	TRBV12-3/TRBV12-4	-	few	CASRVFLGGSYEQYF	TGTGCCAGCAGGGTATTTTTGGGGGGCTCTTACGAGCAGTACTTC
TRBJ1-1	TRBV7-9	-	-	CASSFSEERGEAFF	TGTGCCAGCAGCTTCTCGGAGGAAAGGGGGGAAGCTTTCTTT
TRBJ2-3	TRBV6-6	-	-	CASSYLGLPLSTDTQYF	TGTGCCAGCAGTTACCTAGGACTCCCTTTAAGCACAGATACGCAGTATTTT
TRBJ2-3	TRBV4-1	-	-	CASSQDGTLMDTQYF	TGCGCCAGCAGCCAAGACGGGACCCTAATGGATACGCAGTATTTT
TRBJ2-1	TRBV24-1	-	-	CAIARDDYDEQFF	TGTGCCATCGCCCGGGACGATTACGATGAGCAGTTCTTC
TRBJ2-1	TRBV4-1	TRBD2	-	CASSQDLDGGADEQFF	TGCGCCAGCAGCCAAGATCTGGACGGGGGGGCCGATGAGCAGTTCTTC
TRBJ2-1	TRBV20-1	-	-	CSASFQTPADNEQFF	TGCAGTGCTAGCTTCCAGACTCCTGCCGACAATGAGCAGTTCTTC
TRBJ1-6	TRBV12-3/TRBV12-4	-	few	CASSFGGSSPLHF	TGTGCCAGCAGTTTTGGGGGGAGTTCACCCCTCCACTTT
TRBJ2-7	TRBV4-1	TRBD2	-	CASSQEASGNLGVYEQYF	TGCGCCAGCAGCCAAGAGGCTAGCGGTAATTTGGGTGTTTACGAGCAGTACTTC
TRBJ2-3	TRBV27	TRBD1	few	CASSLSWTGVVDTQYF	TGTGCCAGCAGTTTAAGTTGGACAGGGGTGGTGGATACGCAGTATTTT
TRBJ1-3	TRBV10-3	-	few	CAIGGGRQDPSGNTIYF	TGTGCCATCGGAGGGGGGAGACAGGACCCTTCTGGAAACACCATATATTTT